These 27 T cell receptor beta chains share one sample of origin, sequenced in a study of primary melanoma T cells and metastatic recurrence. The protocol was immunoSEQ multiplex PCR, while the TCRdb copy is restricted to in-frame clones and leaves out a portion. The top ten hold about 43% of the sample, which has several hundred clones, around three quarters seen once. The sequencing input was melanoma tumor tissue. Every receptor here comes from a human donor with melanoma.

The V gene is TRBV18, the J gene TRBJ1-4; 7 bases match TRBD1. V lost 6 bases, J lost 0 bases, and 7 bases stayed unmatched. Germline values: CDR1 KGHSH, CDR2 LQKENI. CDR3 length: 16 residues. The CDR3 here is CASSSTGPTTNEKLFF. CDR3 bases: TGTGCCAGCTCGTCGACAGGGCCAACAACTAATGAAAAACTGTTTTTT.

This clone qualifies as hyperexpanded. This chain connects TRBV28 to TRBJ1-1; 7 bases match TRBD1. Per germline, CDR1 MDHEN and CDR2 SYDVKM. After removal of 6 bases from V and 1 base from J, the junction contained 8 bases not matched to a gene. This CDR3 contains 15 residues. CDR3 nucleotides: TGTGCCAGCAGACTGAACAGGGGAGGGAACACTGAAGCTTTCTTT. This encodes CASRLNRGGNTEAFF.

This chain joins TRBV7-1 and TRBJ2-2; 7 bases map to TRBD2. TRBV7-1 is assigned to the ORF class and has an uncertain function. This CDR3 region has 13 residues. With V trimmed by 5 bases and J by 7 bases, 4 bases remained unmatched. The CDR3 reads CASSQRDYGELFF. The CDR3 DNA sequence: TGTGCCAGCAGCCAACGGGACTACGGGGAGCTGTTTTTT.

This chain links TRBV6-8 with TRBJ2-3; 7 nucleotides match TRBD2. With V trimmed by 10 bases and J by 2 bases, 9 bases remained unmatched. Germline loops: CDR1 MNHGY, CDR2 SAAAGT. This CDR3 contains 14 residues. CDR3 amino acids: CAISLAEITDTQYF. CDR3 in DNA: TGTGCCATCAGCCTAGCGGAGATCACAGATACGCAGTATTTT.

The CDR3, as DNA: TGTGCCAGCAGTGAGTGGGACGGGACCCTTTGGAAACTGTTTTTT. Translating gives CASSEWDGTLWKLFF. This chain joins TRBV6-8 and TRBJ1-4; weak D call: TRBD1 (5 bases). Trimming shortened V by 5 bases and J by 11 bases, and 21 bases separated the two germline ends. The germline CDR1 and CDR2 sequences are MNHGY and SAAAGT. CDR3 length: 15 amino acids.

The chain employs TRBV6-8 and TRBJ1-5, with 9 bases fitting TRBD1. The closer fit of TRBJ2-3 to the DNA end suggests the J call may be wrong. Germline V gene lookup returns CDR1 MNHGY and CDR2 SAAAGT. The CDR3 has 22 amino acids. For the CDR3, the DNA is TGTGCCAGCAGTTACTCGACCCTCCAAAGTCTCCAGGGACAGGGAGACAGTCAGCCCCAGTATTTT. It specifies CASSYSTLQSLQGQGDSQPQYF.

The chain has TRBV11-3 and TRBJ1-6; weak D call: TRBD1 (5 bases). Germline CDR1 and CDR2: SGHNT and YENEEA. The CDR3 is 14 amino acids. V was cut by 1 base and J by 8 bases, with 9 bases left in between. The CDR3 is CASSLGPGDSPLHF. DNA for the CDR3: TGTGCCAGCAGCTTAGGGCCGGGGGATTCACCCCTCCACTTT.

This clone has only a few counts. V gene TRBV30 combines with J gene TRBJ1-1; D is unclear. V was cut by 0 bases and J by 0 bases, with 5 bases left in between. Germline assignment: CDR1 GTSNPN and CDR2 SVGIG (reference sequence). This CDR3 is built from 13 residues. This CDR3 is CAWSVGLNTEAFF. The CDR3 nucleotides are TGTGCCTGGAGTGTAGGTCTGAACACTGAAGCTTTCTTT.

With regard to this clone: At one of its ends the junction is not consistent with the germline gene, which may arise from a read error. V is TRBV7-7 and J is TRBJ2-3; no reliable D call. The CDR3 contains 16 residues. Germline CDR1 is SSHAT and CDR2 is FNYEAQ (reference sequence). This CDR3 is CASSLGERPSTDTQYF. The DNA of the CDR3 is TGTGCTAGCAGCTTAGGAGAGCGCCCTAGCACAGATACGCAGTATTTT.

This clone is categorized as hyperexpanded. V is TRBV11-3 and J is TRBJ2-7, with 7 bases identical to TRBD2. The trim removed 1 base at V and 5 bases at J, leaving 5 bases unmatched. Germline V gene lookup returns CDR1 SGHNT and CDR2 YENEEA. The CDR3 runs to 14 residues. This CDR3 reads CASSLGAGPDEQYF. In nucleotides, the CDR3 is TGTGCCAGCAGCTTAGGAGCGGGACCCGACGAGCAGTACTTC. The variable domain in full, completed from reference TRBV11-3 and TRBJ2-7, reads EAGVVQSPRYKIIEKKQPVAFWCNPISGHNTLYWYLQNLGQGPELLIRYENEEAVDDSQLPKDRFSAERLKGVDSTLKIQPAELGDSAVYLCASSLGAGPDEQYFGPGTRLTVT.

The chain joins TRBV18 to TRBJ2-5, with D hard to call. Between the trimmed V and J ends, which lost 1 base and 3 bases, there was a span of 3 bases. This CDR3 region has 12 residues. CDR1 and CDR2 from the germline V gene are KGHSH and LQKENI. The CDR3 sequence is CASSPREETQYF. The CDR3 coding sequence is TGTGCCAGCTCACCACGGGAAGAGACCCAGTACTTC.

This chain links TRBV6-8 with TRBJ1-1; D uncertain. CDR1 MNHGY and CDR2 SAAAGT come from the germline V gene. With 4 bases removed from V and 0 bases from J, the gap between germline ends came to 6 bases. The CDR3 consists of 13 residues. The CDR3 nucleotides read TGTGCCAGCAGTTTCGGTCTGAACACTGAAGCTTTCTTT. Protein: CASSFGLNTEAFF.

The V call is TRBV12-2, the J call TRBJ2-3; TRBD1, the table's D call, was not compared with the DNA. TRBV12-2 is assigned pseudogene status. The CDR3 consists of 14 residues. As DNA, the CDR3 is TGTGCCGGCCGGGACAGGGGGTTTCAAGATACGCAGTATTTT. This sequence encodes CAGRDRGFQDTQYF.

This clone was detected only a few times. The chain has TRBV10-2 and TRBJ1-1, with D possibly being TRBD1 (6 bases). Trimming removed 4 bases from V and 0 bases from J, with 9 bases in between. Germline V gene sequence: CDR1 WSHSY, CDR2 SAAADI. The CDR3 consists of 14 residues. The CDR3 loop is CASSGTAMNTEAFF. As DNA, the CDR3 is TGCGCCAGCAGTGGGACAGCTATGAACACTGAAGCTTTCTTT.

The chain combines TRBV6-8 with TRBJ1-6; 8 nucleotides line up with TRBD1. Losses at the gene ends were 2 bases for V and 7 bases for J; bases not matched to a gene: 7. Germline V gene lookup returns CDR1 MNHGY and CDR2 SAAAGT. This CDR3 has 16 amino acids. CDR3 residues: CASSYTSRGRNSPLHF. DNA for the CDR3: TGTGCCAGCAGTTACACCTCCAGGGGGCGAAATTCACCCCTCCACTTT.

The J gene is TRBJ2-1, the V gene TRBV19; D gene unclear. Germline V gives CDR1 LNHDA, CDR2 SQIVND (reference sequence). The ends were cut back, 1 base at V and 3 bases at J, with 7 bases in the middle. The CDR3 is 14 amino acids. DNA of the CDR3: TGTGCCAGTAGTATAGGAAGCCTCTACAATGAGCAGTTCTTC. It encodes CASSIGSLYNEQFF. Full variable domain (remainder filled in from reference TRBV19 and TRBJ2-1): DGGITQSPKYLFRKEGQNVTLSCEQNLNHDAMYWYRQDPGQGLRLIYYSQIVNDFQKGDIAEGYSVSREKKESFPLTVTSAQKNPTAFYLCASSIGSLYNEQFFGPGTRLTVL.

CDR3 loop: CASSYSLGVTYEQYF. The CDR3 DNA sequence: TGTGCCAGCAGTTACTCCTTGGGAGTCACCTACGAGCAGTACTTC. V is TRBV6-8 and J is TRBJ2-7; a weak D match, TRBD2 (5 bases). V gave up 0 bases and J gave up 2 bases, with 11 bases separating them. Germline CDR1 and CDR2: MNHGY and SAAAGT. The length of the CDR3 is 15 residues.

DNA for the CDR3: TGCGCCAGCAGCCAAGATGGTAGGGCAGCAGATACGCAGTATTTT. This codes for CASSQDGRAADTQYF. The gene calls are TRBV23-1 and TRBJ2-3; no definite D call. TRBV23-1 is filed as an ORF, its function uncertain. The CDR3 length is 15 residues. V was shortened by 6 bases and J by 4 bases, with 17 bases between the two germline ends.

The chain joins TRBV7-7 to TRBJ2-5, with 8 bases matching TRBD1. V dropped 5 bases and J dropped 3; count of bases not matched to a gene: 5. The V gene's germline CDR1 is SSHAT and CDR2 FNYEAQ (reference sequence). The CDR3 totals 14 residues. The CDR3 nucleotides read TGTGCCAGCAGCCGGCAGGGGGCAAAAGAGACCCAGTACTTC. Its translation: CASSRQGAKETQYF.

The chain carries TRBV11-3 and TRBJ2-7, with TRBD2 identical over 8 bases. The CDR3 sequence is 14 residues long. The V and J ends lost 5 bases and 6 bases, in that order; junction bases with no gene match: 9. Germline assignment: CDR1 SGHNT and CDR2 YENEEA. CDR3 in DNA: TGTGCCAGCAGCCGGGGGACTAGGGTTTCCGAGCAGTACTTC. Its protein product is CASSRGTRVSEQYF.

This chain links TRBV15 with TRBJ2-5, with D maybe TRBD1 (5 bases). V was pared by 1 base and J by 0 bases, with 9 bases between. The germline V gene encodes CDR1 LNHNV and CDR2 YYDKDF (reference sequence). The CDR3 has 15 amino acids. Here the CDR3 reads CATSRVAGYQETQYF. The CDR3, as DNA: TGTGCCACCAGCAGAGTGGCAGGGTACCAAGAGACCCAGTACTTC.

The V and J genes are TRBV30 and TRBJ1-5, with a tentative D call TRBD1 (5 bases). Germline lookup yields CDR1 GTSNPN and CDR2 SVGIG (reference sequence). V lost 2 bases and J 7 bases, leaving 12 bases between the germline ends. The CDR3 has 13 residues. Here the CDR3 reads CAWSRWGGQPQHF. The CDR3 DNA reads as TGTGCCTGGAGTCGCTGGGGCGGGCAGCCCCAGCATTTT.

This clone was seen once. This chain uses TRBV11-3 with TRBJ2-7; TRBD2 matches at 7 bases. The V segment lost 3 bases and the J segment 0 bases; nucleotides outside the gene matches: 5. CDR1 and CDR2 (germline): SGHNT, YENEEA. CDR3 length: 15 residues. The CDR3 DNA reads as TGTGCCAGCAGCTTCGCTAGCGGCGACTCCTACGAGCAGTACTTC. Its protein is CASSFASGDSYEQYF.

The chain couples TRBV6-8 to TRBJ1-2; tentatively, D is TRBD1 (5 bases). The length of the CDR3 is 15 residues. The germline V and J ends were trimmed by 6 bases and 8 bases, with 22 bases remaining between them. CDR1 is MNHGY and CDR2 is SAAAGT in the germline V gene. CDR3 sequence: CASSWGSPALRGYTF. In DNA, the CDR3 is TGTGCCAGCAGCTGGGGGAGCCCGGCCTTAAGGGGCTACACCTTC.

CDR3 residues: CASSGSGYEQYF. DNA for the CDR3: TGTGCCAGTAGTGGTAGCGGGTACGAGCAGTACTTC. The chain joins TRBV19 to TRBJ2-7; 7 bases map to TRBD2. The ends lost 5 bases at V and 4 bases at J; junction bases unmatched: 2. The germline V gene encodes CDR1 LNHDA and CDR2 SQIVND (reference sequence). The CDR3 runs to 12 residues.

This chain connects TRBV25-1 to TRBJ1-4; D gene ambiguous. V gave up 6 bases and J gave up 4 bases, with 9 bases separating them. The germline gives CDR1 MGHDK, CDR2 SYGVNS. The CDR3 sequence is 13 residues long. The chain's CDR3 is CASSSRLNEKLFF. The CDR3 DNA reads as TGTGCCAGCAGCTCACGTCTTAATGAAAAACTGTTTTTT. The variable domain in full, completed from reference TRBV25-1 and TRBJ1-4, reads EADIYQTPRYLVIGTGKKITLECSQTMGHDKMYWYQQDPGMELHLIHYSYGVNSTEKGDLSSESTVSRIRTEHFPLTLESARPSHTSQYLCASSSRLNEKLFFGSGTQLSVL.

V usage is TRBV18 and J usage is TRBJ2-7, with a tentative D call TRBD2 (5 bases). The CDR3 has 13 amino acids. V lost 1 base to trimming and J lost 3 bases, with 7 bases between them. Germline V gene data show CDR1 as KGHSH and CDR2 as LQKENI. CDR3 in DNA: TGTGCCAGCTCACCACAAACTAGCTACGAGCAGTACTTC. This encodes CASSPQTSYEQYF.